The source of this T cell receptor (beta chain) is a study of shared clonotypes between healthy human individuals. Study-level results: Non-shared clonotypes had lower generation probabilities than clonotypes shared by all four sorted-subset donors.

The naive CD8 fraction comprised CD45RO-negative cells positively selected for CCR7 and excluded terminally differentiated effector memory CD45RA+ cells. The healthy adult donors were HIV-negative and reported no recent acute infections or vaccinations. On this clone itself: Its specificity is unknown.

The CDR3 loop spans 14 amino acids. Germline V gene data show CDR1 as SGHNT and CDR2 as YYREEE (reference sequence). V shed 6 bases and J 5 bases; nucleotides not matched to a gene: 5. Clones were read by immunoSEQ multiplex PCR, and TCRdb kept only the in-frame ones, dropping some. The sample shows around 600,000 clones, approximately 95% of them seen only once. The chain carries TRBV5-4 and TRBJ2-5; 12 bases map to TRBD2. This TCR derives from a woman aged 30 to 39 in good health. Sequenced material: naive CD8+ T cells sorted from blood. The CDR3 sequence: CASNLAGGSETQYF. For the CDR3, the DNA is TGTGCCAGCAACCTAGCGGGAGGGTCTGAGACCCAGTACTTC.